Following are 3 T cell receptor beta chains from one sample sequenced in a study of blood T cell repertoires in COVID-19. TCRdb's table, derived via immunoSEQ multiplex PCR, lists solely in-frame clones and lacks some. Of about 370,000 clones detected, around 89% appear once; the ten largest clones hold roughly 1%. The material sequenced was PBMCs or T cells enriched from blood (not recorded which). Receptor source: a man aged 18 to 29 who had recovered from COVID-19.

Comments on this clone: A read error is possible here, since a much larger clone lies one base away. CDR3 protein: CANSLRGDDTEAFF. CDR3 sequence (DNA): TGTGCCAACAGCTTGCGGGGCGATGACACTGAAGCTTTCTTT. This rearrangement joins TRBV7-9 to TRBJ1-1; perhaps TRBD1 as D (5 bases). The CDR3 has 14 amino acids. The germline V gene encodes CDR1 SEHNR and CDR2 FQNEAQ (reference sequence).

V usage is TRBV10-3 and J usage is TRBJ2-7; TRBD2 aligns across 9 bases. V shed 8 bases, J shed 0 bases, and the junction held 2 bases outside the gene matches. Germline V gene data show CDR1 as ENHRY and CDR2 as SYGVKD. This CDR3 is 13 amino acids long. The CDR3 here is CAILAGSSYEQYF. Here the CDR3 DNA reads TGTGCCATCCTAGCGGGGAGCTCCTACGAGCAGTACTTC.

This clone occurred once. The rearrangement links TRBV11-2 to TRBJ1-4; D uncertain. The germline V and J ends were trimmed by 5 bases and 3 bases, with 10 bases remaining between them. CDR1 is SGHAT, CDR2 FQNNGV, per germline. The CDR3 has 14 residues. The DNA for the CDR3 is TGTGCCAGCAGCCCGATCGGGGCTAATGAAAAACTGTTTTTT. This encodes CASSPIGANEKLFF.